The present T cell receptor beta chain was sequenced within a study of blood T cell repertoires in COVID-19. Data came from immunoSEQ multiplex PCR; TCRdb stores just in-frame clones and leaves some out. Among 100,000 to 150,000 clones listed, approximately 88% were seen once. J lost 3 bases, V lost 5 bases, and 5 bases had no gene match. Per germline, CDR1 SGHVS and CDR2 FQNEAQ. CDR3 length: 15 residues. Sample: peripheral blood. The chain joins TRBV7-8 to TRBJ2-7, with 12 positions matching TRBD2. The clonotype comes from a man aged 50 to 60 with acute or convalescent COVID-19. This CDR3 reads CASSGGLAGYYEQYF. The CDR3 DNA follows: TGTGCCAGCAGCGGAGGACTAGCGGGATACTACGAGCAGTACTTC.